These T cell receptor beta chains were read from a single sample in a study of patients and donors after allogeneic stem cell transplantation. TCRdb re-derived calls from the RT-PCR reads in MiXCR, one entry per CDR3 protein. The table has about 410,000 distinct CDR3 sequences, 16% seen once; the top ten hold roughly 7.2%. The specimen sequenced was blood, either unsorted or a sorted T cell fraction (not recorded which). These receptors were collected from a human donor who was either an allogeneic HSCT recipient or a stem cell or donor lymphocyte infusion donor (not recorded which). It is not recorded whose cells these are; they may come from a transplant donor. CDR3s include the opening cysteine and the closing phenylalanine or tryptophan. The order of the fields is V gene, clone size, D gene, J gene, CDR3 DNA, CDR3 protein. The D gene is left open where the match is weak. For some rows the clone size is stated as once, few or many, or as a class when expanded; others skip it.

>TRBV4-1|-|TRBD2|TRBJ2-2
TGCGCCAGCAGCCTGGGACTAGCGGGCAGGGAAGCCACCGGGGAGCTGTTTTTT
CASSLGLAGREATGELFF
>TRBV7-2|many|-|TRBJ2-3
TGTGCCAGCAGCTTAGTCGGTTCTCCCACAGATACGCAGTATTTT
CASSLVGSPTDTQYF
>TRBV5-1|-|TRBD1|TRBJ2-1
TGCGCCAGCAGCTTAAAATGGCCGGGACAGGGGACGAATGAGCAGTTCTTC
CASSLKWPGQGTNEQFF
>TRBV14|few|-|TRBJ2-3
TGTGCCAGCAGCCAAGGGTTGAGCAGCACAGATACGCAGTATTTT
CASSQGLSSTDTQYF
>TRBV19|-|TRBD1|TRBJ1-1
TGTGCCAGTAGTCGGACAGGGGGGCCTGAAGCTTTCTTT
CASSRTGGPEAFF
>TRBV24-1|-|-|TRBJ2-1
TGTGCCACCAGTGACCCCGGGGGTTCCCTTGGAGAGCAGTTCTTC
CATSDPGGSLGEQFF
>TRBV5-1|-|-|TRBJ2-7
TGCGCCAGCAGCTTCACTATCCAGGCTACCTACGAGCAGTACTTC
CASSFTIQATYEQYF
>TRBV20-1|-|TRBD2|TRBJ2-4
TGCAGTGCTAGAGACCCGGGGCTAGCGGGGGGCCTAGGCAAAAACATTCAGTACTTC
CSARDPGLAGGLGKNIQYF
>TRBV7-2|few|-|TRBJ2-5
TGTGCCAGCAGCTTTGGGCCAAGAAGAGAGACCCAGTACTTC
CASSFGPRRETQYF
>TRBV4-3|-|TRBD2|TRBJ2-3
TGCGCCAGCAGCCAAGATTTAAGAGGGACTAGCGTCCCCACAGATACGCAGTATTTT
CASSQDLRGTSVPTDTQYF
>TRBV20-1|-|-|TRBJ1-1
TGCAGCCCGAGACAGGCCAAGAACACTGAAGCTTTCTTT
CSPRQAKNTEAFF
>TRBV9|-|-|TRBJ1-2
TGTGCCAGCACCGCTGCAGGTGAAGCTAACTATGGCTACACCTTC
CASTAAGEANYGYTF
>TRBV19|once|-|TRBJ2-1
TGTGCCAGTAGTATGTGGGGAGATGAGCAGTTCTTC
CASSMWGDEQFF
>TRBV4-3|few|-|TRBJ1-1
TGCGCCAGCAGCCCGGAGGATATGAACACTGAAGCTTTCTTT
CASSPEDMNTEAFF
>TRBV24-1|few|-|TRBJ2-1
TGTGCCACCAGTGATTTGCACTACAAGCAGTTCTTC
CATSDLHYKQFF
>TRBV6-2/TRBV6-3|-|-|TRBJ2-3
TGTGCCAGCAGTTATACCCATAGCACAGATACGCAGTATTTT
CASSYTHSTDTQYF
>TRBV4-3|-|TRBD1|TRBJ1-2
TGCGCCAGCAGCCAAGATTGGGGACAGGGCTATGGCTACACCTTC
CASSQDWGQGYGYTF
>TRBV6-1|-|TRBD1|TRBJ2-2
TGTGCCAGTAGGGACAGGGGAGGCACCGGGGAGCTGTTTTTT
CASRDRGGTGELFF